This T cell receptor beta chain was identified in a study of shared clonotypes between healthy human individuals. About the research overall: The people who gave samples were a couple of women and a few men aged 18 to 49.

Study conclusions and caveats: Naive CD4 clonotypes overlapped across a handful of donors at about 5%.

The ends lost 6 bases at V and 6 bases at J; junction bases unmatched: 6. Germline-derived CDR1 and CDR2 are SQVTM and ANQGSEA. This CDR3 has 12 residues. As for this clone: Its specificity is not known. The same CDR3 can be traced to other DNA sequences in this sample.

Assay: immunoSEQ multiplex PCR; the TCRdb copy retains only in-frame clones and omits some. Of about a million clones in the sample, approximately 72% are singletons; the top ten hold approximately 1.5%. The receptor's source is a man aged 18 to 29 in good health. Sequencing input: memory CD4+ T cells sorted from blood. This sample's subset: CD45RA-negative fraction. The chain employs TRBV29-1 and TRBJ1-2; 8 nucleotides match TRBD1. The CDR3 sequence: CSVGQGKDGYTF. In nucleotides, the CDR3 is TGCAGCGTCGGACAGGGAAAGGATGGCTACACCTTC.